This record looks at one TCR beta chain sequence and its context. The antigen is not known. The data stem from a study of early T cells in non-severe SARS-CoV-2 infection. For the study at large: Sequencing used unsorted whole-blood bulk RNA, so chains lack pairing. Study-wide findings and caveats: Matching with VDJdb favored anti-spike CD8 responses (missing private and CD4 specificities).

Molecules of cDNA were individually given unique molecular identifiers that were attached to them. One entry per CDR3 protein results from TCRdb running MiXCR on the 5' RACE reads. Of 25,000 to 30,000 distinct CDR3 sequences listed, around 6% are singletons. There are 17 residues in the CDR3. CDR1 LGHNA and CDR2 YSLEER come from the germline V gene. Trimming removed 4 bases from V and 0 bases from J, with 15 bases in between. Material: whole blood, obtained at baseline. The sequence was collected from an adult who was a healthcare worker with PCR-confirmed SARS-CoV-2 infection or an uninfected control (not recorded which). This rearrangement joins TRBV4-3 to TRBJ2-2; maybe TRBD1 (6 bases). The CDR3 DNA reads TGCGCCAGCAGCCGGGATGCGGCAGGGGCGAACACCGGGGAGCTGTTTTTT. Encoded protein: CASSRDAAGANTGELFF.